Listed below are T cell receptor beta chains from one sample, sequenced in a study of persistence of HIV-infected CD4 T cells. Data came from immunoSEQ multiplex PCR; TCRdb stores just in-frame clones and leaves some out. The sample lists some 40,000 clones; approximately 81% were seen once. For these TCRs, the target antigens are not known. Sequencing used cultured CD4+ T cells from PBMCs, obtained from a patient who received antiretroviral therapy. Source of these receptors: an adult with HIV. The donor label of this sample is uncertain. The CDR3 runs from the conserved cysteine through the conserved F or W. D genes are given only for firm matches. Rows may omit the clone size; those that give it use once, few, many or a size class.

clone size: few
J gene: TRBJ1-5
V gene: TRBV27
D gene: -
CDR3 protein: CASSRYPGRGSDLWPQHF
CDR3 DNA: TGTGCCAGCAGTCGATACCCCGGGCGAGGGAGTGATTTATGGCCCCAGCATTTT

clone size: -
J gene: TRBJ1-5
V gene: TRBV1
D gene: -
CDR3 protein: CTSRTGTDSNQPQHF
CDR3 DNA: TGCACCAGTAGGACAGGGACAGATAGCAATCAGCCCCAGCATTTT

clone size: -
J gene: TRBJ1-5
V gene: TRBV28
D gene: -
CDR3 protein: CASSFAGVSGNQPQHF
CDR3 DNA: TGTGCCAGCAGTTTTGCGGGGGTGAGTGGCAATCAGCCCCAGCATTTT

clone size: -
J gene: TRBJ2-1
V gene: TRBV5-1
D gene: TRBD2
CDR3 protein: CASSSGLAYNEQFF
CDR3 DNA: TGCGCCAGCAGCTCAGGACTAGCCTACAATGAGCAGTTCTTC

clone size: -
J gene: TRBJ2-3
V gene: TRBV7-2
D gene: TRBD2
CDR3 protein: CASSLENRGGEDTQYF
CDR3 DNA: TGTGCCAGCAGCTTAGAAAACCGGGGGGGCGAAGATACGCAGTATTTT

clone size: -
J gene: TRBJ1-5
V gene: TRBV18
D gene: -
CDR3 protein: CASSSGVEQPQHF
CDR3 DNA: TGTGCCAGCTCGTCGGGGGTAGAACAGCCCCAGCATTTT

clone size: -
J gene: TRBJ1-6
V gene: TRBV27
D gene: TRBD1
CDR3 protein: CASSPYRGSSYNSPLHF
CDR3 DNA: TGTGCCAGCAGTCCCTACAGGGGGAGCTCCTATAATTCACCCCTCCACTTT

clone size: few
J gene: TRBJ1-6
V gene: TRBV28
D gene: -
CDR3 protein: CASSFYGDNSPLHF
CDR3 DNA: TGTGCCAGCAGTTTCTACGGGGACAATTCACCCCTCCACTTT

clone size: -
J gene: TRBJ2-2
V gene: TRBV7-6
D gene: TRBD1
CDR3 protein: CASSLADRAAGELFF
CDR3 DNA: TGTGCCAGCAGCTTAGCGGACAGGGCGGCCGGGGAGCTGTTTTTT

clone size: -
J gene: TRBJ1-3
V gene: TRBV5-1
D gene: -
CDR3 protein: CASSSRGGRGNTIYF
CDR3 DNA: TGCGCCAGCAGCTCTAGGGGGGGTCGTGGAAACACCATATATTTT

clone size: -
J gene: TRBJ1-5
V gene: TRBV2
D gene: TRBD1
CDR3 protein: CASNDQGGRSQPQHF
CDR3 DNA: TGTGCCAGCAACGACCAGGGGGGCCGTAGTCAGCCCCAGCATTTT

clone size: -
J gene: TRBJ2-6
V gene: TRBV2
D gene: TRBD1
CDR3 protein: CASNVGQGNPGANVLTF
CDR3 DNA: TGTGCCAGCAATGTGGGACAGGGTAACCCTGGGGCCAACGTCCTGACTTTC

clone size: -
J gene: TRBJ2-5
V gene: TRBV5-1
D gene: -
CDR3 protein: CASSFPGGEWETQYF
CDR3 DNA: TGCGCCAGCAGCTTCCCTGGTGGGGAATGGGAGACCCAGTACTTC

clone size: -
J gene: TRBJ2-7
V gene: TRBV6-2/TRBV6-3
D gene: -
CDR3 protein: CASSYLGGNYEQYF
CDR3 DNA: TGTGCCAGCAGTTACTTAGGTGGAAACTACGAGCAGTACTTC

clone size: once
J gene: TRBJ1-3
V gene: TRBV7-9
D gene: -
CDR3 protein: CASTIPGGRGNTIYF
CDR3 DNA: TGTGCCAGCACCATCCCGGGGGGGCGCGGAAACACCATATATTTT

clone size: -
J gene: TRBJ1-6
V gene: TRBV9
D gene: -
CDR3 protein: CASSTDGWDSPLHF
CDR3 DNA: TGTGCCAGCAGCACGGACGGTTGGGATTCACCCCTCCACTTT

clone size: few
J gene: TRBJ1-2
V gene: TRBV28
D gene: TRBD1
CDR3 protein: CASSLSGTGGYGYTF
CDR3 DNA: TGTGCCAGCAGTTTATCTGGGACAGGGGGATATGGCTACACCTTC

clone size: once
J gene: TRBJ2-3
V gene: TRBV7-2
D gene: TRBD2
CDR3 protein: CASSLSGVRVAGGLDTQYF
CDR3 DNA: TGTGCCAGCAGCTTATCGGGAGTTAGAGTAGCGGGGGGTTTGGATACGCAGTATTTT

clone size: -
J gene: TRBJ1-1
V gene: TRBV5-1
D gene: TRBD1
CDR3 protein: CASSRLGQGLLNTEAFF
CDR3 DNA: TGCGCCAGCAGCCGACTAGGACAGGGGCTATTGAACACTGAAGCTTTCTTT

clone size: -
J gene: TRBJ1-1
V gene: TRBV5-1
D gene: -
CDR3 protein: CASSRGTNTEAFF
CDR3 DNA: TGCGCCAGCAGCCGGGGCACGAACACTGAAGCTTTCTTT

clone size: -
J gene: TRBJ2-1
V gene: TRBV28
D gene: TRBD2
CDR3 protein: CASSFSAGLAGGNEQFF
CDR3 DNA: TGTGCCAGCAGTTTCTCCGCGGGACTAGCGGGGGGGAATGAGCAGTTCTTC

clone size: few
J gene: TRBJ1-2
V gene: TRBV7-3
D gene: TRBD1
CDR3 protein: CASSSRTGVGYTF
CDR3 DNA: TGTGCCAGCAGCTCCAGGACAGGGGTTGGCTACACCTTC

clone size: -
J gene: TRBJ1-6
V gene: TRBV7-8
D gene: -
CDR3 protein: CASSFRMGGSYNSPLHF
CDR3 DNA: TGTGCCAGCAGCTTCCGGATGGGGGGCTCCTATAATTCACCCCTCCACTTT

clone size: once
J gene: TRBJ1-1
V gene: TRBV9
D gene: -
CDR3 protein: CASSVGVITEAFF
CDR3 DNA: TGTGCCAGCAGCGTGGGAGTTATCACTGAAGCTTTCTTT

clone size: once
J gene: TRBJ1-5
V gene: TRBV28
D gene: TRBD1
CDR3 protein: CASSRTGGNQPQHF
CDR3 DNA: TGTGCCAGCTCACGGACAGGGGGAAATCAGCCCCAGCATTTT

clone size: -
J gene: TRBJ2-2
V gene: TRBV7-2
D gene: -
CDR3 protein: CASSLESPRNAGELFF
CDR3 DNA: TGTGCCAGCAGCTTAGAATCGCCGAGGAACGCCGGGGAGCTGTTTTTT

clone size: few
J gene: TRBJ2-7
V gene: TRBV19
D gene: -
CDR3 protein: CATQSRGGYEQYF
CDR3 DNA: TGTGCCACCCAATCCAGGGGGGGCTACGAGCAGTACTTC

clone size: -
J gene: TRBJ2-3
V gene: TRBV28
D gene: -
CDR3 protein: CASSEGGTSTDTQYF
CDR3 DNA: TGTGCCAGCAGTGAAGGGGGAACTAGCACAGATACGCAGTATTTT

clone size: once
J gene: TRBJ2-1
V gene: TRBV5-1
D gene: -
CDR3 protein: CASSLSAGLSYNEQFF
CDR3 DNA: TGCGCCAGCAGCTTATCCGCGGGACTCTCCTACAATGAGCAGTTCTTC

clone size: -
J gene: TRBJ1-5
V gene: TRBV7-8
D gene: -
CDR3 protein: CASSLQGGQPQHF
CDR3 DNA: TGTGCCAGCAGCTTACAGGGAGGTCAGCCCCAGCATTTT

clone size: few
J gene: TRBJ2-2
V gene: TRBV7-6
D gene: TRBD2
CDR3 protein: CASSRRGRENTGELFF
CDR3 DNA: TGTGCCAGCAGCCGACGTGGGAGGGAGAACACCGGGGAGCTGTTTTTT

clone size: -
J gene: TRBJ2-2
V gene: TRBV11-1
D gene: -
CDR3 protein: CASSSPRGAGELFF
CDR3 DNA: TGTGCCAGCAGTTCACCCAGGGGCGCCGGGGAGCTGTTTTTT

clone size: few
J gene: TRBJ1-6
V gene: TRBV5-4
D gene: -
CDR3 protein: CASSARTAYSPLHF
CDR3 DNA: TGTGCCAGCAGCGCCAGGACAGCCTATTCACCCCTCCACTTT

clone size: -
J gene: TRBJ2-7
V gene: TRBV28
D gene: -
CDR3 protein: CASSTRGGRMTNPYEQYF
CDR3 DNA: TGTGCCAGCAGTACAAGGGGCGGACGGATGACCAACCCCTACGAGCAGTACTTC

clone size: once
J gene: TRBJ2-7
V gene: TRBV19
D gene: TRBD2
CDR3 protein: CASSISGGPPYEQYF
CDR3 DNA: TGTGCCAGTAGTATTAGCGGGGGTCCCCCCTACGAGCAGTACTTC

clone size: -
J gene: TRBJ1-1
V gene: TRBV28
D gene: TRBD1
CDR3 protein: CASSFRDRGNAEAFF
CDR3 DNA: TGTGCCAGCAGTTTCCGGGACAGGGGTAATGCTGAAGCTTTCTTT

clone size: -
J gene: TRBJ1-2
V gene: TRBV29-1
D gene: TRBD1
CDR3 protein: CSVQPTPGQGEYGYTF
CDR3 DNA: TGCAGCGTTCAACCAACCCCGGGACAGGGGGAATATGGCTACACCTTC

clone size: once
J gene: TRBJ1-5
V gene: TRBV20-1
D gene: TRBD1
CDR3 protein: CSASSPDRANQPQHF
CDR3 DNA: TGCAGTGCTAGTTCCCCGGACAGGGCCAATCAGCCCCAGCATTTT

clone size: few
J gene: TRBJ1-6
V gene: TRBV6-5
D gene: -
CDR3 protein: CASSYVSSYNSPLHF
CDR3 DNA: TGTGCCAGCAGTTACGTTAGCTCCTATAATTCACCCCTCCACTTT

clone size: few
J gene: TRBJ2-2
V gene: TRBV15
D gene: -
CDR3 protein: CATSRDATRTGELFF
CDR3 DNA: TGTGCCACCAGCAGAGATGCGACTAGAACCGGGGAGCTGTTTTTT

clone size: -
J gene: TRBJ1-2
V gene: TRBV7-2
D gene: -
CDR3 protein: CASSLAALYGYTF
CDR3 DNA: TGTGCCAGCAGCTTAGCAGCATTATATGGCTACACCTTC

clone size: -
J gene: TRBJ1-1
V gene: TRBV19
D gene: -
CDR3 protein: CASSIQGSTEAFF
CDR3 DNA: TGTGCCAGTAGTATTCAGGGTAGTACTGAAGCTTTCTTT

clone size: -
J gene: TRBJ2-1
V gene: TRBV11-3
D gene: TRBD1
CDR3 protein: CASSSPGQGRNEQFF
CDR3 DNA: TGTGCCAGCAGCTCGCCGGGACAGGGGAGGAATGAGCAGTTCTTC